This section outlines one TCR beta chain sequence together with its context. The data were taken from a study of blood T cell repertoires in COVID-19. Study in general: Sites in the United States, Italy and Spain provided acute and convalescent COVID-19 samples. In each case, the material was cDNA or gDNA derived from T cells, B-cell-depleted T cells, or PBMCs.

V was trimmed by 6 bases and J by 0 bases, leaving 13 bases between them. Germline assignment: CDR1 LNHDA and CDR2 SQIVND (reference sequence). There are 15 residues in the CDR3. Per the authors' pipeline: How many nucleated cells were present was estimated from reference gene primer amplification. The assay was immunoSEQ multiplex PCR, and TCRdb's table has in-frame clones only and misses some. Clone size and V and J calls were adopted from that table, with D and trimming inferred from the DNA. The data show some 190,000 clones, less than 85% seen once. The sequencing input was peripheral blood. The TCR comes from a woman between 45 and 60 years old with acute or convalescent COVID-19. The chain combines TRBV19 with TRBJ2-3, with D perhaps TRBD2 (6 bases). The CDR3 region is CASRRDATSTDTQYF. CDR3 bases: TGTGCCAGTAGGCGGGACGCTACTAGCACAGATACGCAGTATTTT.